The T cell receptor beta chain described here comes from a study of T-cell reconstitution after alpha-beta-depleted transplantation in children. V was trimmed by 5 bases and J by 9 bases, leaving 10 bases between them. CDR1 LNHNV and CDR2 YYDKDF come from the germline V gene (reference sequence). The CDR3 is 11 amino acids. A library of TCRbeta sequences, prepared with unique molecular identifiers, was generated. Using its own MiXCR run on the PCR reads, TCRdb lists one record per CDR3 protein. The sample has 600,000 to 700,000 distinct CDR3 sequences, approximately 15% seen once. This clonotype showed up many times.

The sequence was collected from a human donor who donated a stem cell graft to a child with acute myeloid leukemia. The starting material was PBMCs from the stem cell graft donor, obtained from the stem cell graft. V usage is TRBV15 and J usage is TRBJ1-1; no clear D gene. The CDR3 sequence: CATSSLGQAFF. Here the CDR3 DNA reads TGTGCCACCAGCTCACTAGGACAAGCTTTCTTT.